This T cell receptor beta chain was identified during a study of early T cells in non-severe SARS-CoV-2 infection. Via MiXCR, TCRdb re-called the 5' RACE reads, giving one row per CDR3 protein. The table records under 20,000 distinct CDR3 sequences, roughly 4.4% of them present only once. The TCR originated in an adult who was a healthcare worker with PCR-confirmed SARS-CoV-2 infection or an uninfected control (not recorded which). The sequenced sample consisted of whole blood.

The CDR3 DNA reads TGCGCCAGCAGCTTGGCGGCGGGGGGCCAAGAGACCCAGTACTTC. It codes for CASSLAAGGQETQYF. V and J are TRBV5-1 and TRBJ2-5, with TRBD2 matching 8 bases. This CDR3 has 15 amino acids. Germline V lookup: CDR1 SGHRS, CDR2 YFSETQ. V dropped 0 bases and J dropped 1; count of bases not matched to a gene: 2.